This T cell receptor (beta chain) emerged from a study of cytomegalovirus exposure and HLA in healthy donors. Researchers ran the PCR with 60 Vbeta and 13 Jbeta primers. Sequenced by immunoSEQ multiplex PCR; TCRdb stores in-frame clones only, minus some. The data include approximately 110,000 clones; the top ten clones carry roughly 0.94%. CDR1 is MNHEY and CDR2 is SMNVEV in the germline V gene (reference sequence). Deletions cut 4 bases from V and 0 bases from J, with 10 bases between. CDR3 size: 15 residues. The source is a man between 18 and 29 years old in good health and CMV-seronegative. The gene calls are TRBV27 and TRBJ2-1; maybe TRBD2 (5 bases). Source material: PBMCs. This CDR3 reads CASSWTPYSYNEQFF. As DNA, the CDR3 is TGTGCCAGCAGTTGGACTCCTTACTCCTACAATGAGCAGTTCTTC.